The clone carrying this T cell receptor beta chain was observed once. The antigen is undetermined. Preparation of TCR beta libraries was done by quantitative 5'-RACE with molecular barcodes. TCRdb called the 5' RACE reads again in MiXCR, with one record for every CDR3 protein. The sample carries fewer than 500,000 distinct CDR3 sequences, about 24% recorded once. This CDR3 is built from 16 residues. V was cut by 3 bases and J by 0 bases, with 11 bases left in between. The data originate from a study of CD8 T cells in ankylosing spondylitis. Findings and limits, study-wide: Clones linked to disease, bearing a CD8+ phenotype, were relatively rare in peripheral blood. In the blood and synovial fluid of reactive arthritis, some motif variants had been previously reported. Reportedly, matched ankylosing spondylitis synovial fluid was significantly enriched for disease-linked clones. Apparently characteristic of ankylosing spondylitis blood was a TCR beta motif (about 8 highly homologous variants).

The chain uses TRBV12-3 or TRBV12-4 and TRBJ2-2, with D possibly being TRBD2 (5 bases). Material for sequencing was blood, either unsorted or a sorted T cell fraction (not recorded which). The clonotype comes from a male donor with ankylosing spondylitis. The CDR3 region is CASSFEAGPNTGELFF. DNA for the CDR3: TGTGCCAGCAGTTTTGAGGCGGGCCCGAACACCGGGGAGCTGTTTTTT.